The 21 T cell receptor beta chains presented below share a single source sample, sequenced in a study of PD-L1 blockade in urothelial cancer. Time point in this sample: pretreatment peripheral blood. The protocol was immunoSEQ multiplex PCR, while the TCRdb copy is restricted to in-frame clones and leaves out a portion. The sample has tens of thousands of clones, roughly 84% seen once. The material sequenced was PBMCs, taken around atezolizumab (anti-PD-L1) treatment. The source is a woman aged 70-85 years with urothelial cancer.

The gene calls are TRBV6-6 and TRBJ2-1, with D tentatively TRBD1 (6 bases). This CDR3 has 16 amino acids. The germline V gene has CDR1 MNHNY and CDR2 SVGAGI (reference sequence). Deletions cut 0 bases from V and 2 bases from J, with 11 bases between. DNA for the CDR3: TGTGCCAGCAGTTACTCGTGGGCAGGGGCCTACAATGAGCAGTTCTTC. Protein: CASSYSWAGAYNEQFF.

The chain uses TRBV2 and TRBJ2-7, with TRBD1 matching over 10 bases. V shed 5 bases, J shed 4 bases, and the junction held 5 bases outside the gene matches. The CDR3 loop spans 14 amino acids. Germline CDR1 SNHLY, CDR2 FYNNEI. CDR3 region: CASSRDRGEYEQYF. The CDR3 DNA reads TGTGCCAGCAGTCGGGACAGGGGCGAGTACGAGCAGTACTTC. The full variable domain, completed using reference TRBV2 and TRBJ2-7, is EPEVTQTPSHQVTQMGQEVILRCVPISNHLYFYWYRQILGQKVEFLVSFYNNEISEKSEIFDDQFSVERPDGSNFTLKIRSTKLEDSAMYFCASSRDRGEYEQYFGPGTRLTVT.

The gene calls are TRBV9 and TRBJ1-4; possible D gene TRBD1, 6 bases. The V end was cut by 0 bases, the J end by 7 bases, with 13 bases between. The V gene's germline CDR1 is SGDLS and CDR2 YYNGEE. The CDR3 runs 15 residues. For the CDR3, the DNA is TGTGCCAGCAGCGTAGGGGGGACACTGTCTGAAAAACTGTTTTTT. This gives the protein CASSVGGTLSEKLFF.

This chain joins TRBV2 and TRBJ2-5; D not certain. Germline V gives CDR1 SNHLY, CDR2 FYNNEI. Trimming cost V 5 bases and J 5 bases, with 9 bases left between them. The length of the CDR3 is 12 residues. CDR3 in DNA: TGTGCCAGCAGTTGGGCGATGGAGACCCAGTACTTC. It encodes CASSWAMETQYF.

V gene TRBV30 combines with J gene TRBJ2-7, with D possibly matching TRBD1 (6 bases). The germline gives CDR1 GTSNPN, CDR2 SVGIG (reference sequence). V was trimmed by 2 bases and J by 3 bases, leaving 11 bases between them. The CDR3 totals 13 residues. The CDR3 sequence is CAWSRDIHYEQYF. Written as DNA, the CDR3 is TGTGCCTGGAGTAGGGACATTCACTACGAGCAGTACTTC. Full variable domain (remainder filled in from reference TRBV30 and TRBJ2-7): SQTIHQWPATLVQPVGSPLSLECTVEGTSNPNLYWYRQAAGRGLQLLFYSVGIGQISSEVPQNLSASRPQDRQFILSSKKLLLSDSGFYLCAWSRDIHYEQYFGPGTRLTVT.

The chain has TRBV6-1 and TRBJ1-4, with D uncertain. CDR1 is MNHNS, CDR2 SASEGT, per germline. The CDR3 consists of 14 residues. Trimming shortened V by 6 bases and J by 8 bases, and 16 bases separated the two germline ends. The CDR3 DNA reads TGTGCCAGCAGCGACTGGGTGGATGAGGAAAAACTGTTTTTT. Its translation: CASSDWVDEEKLFF.

The genes are TRBV4-1 and TRBJ2-1; 7 nucleotides match TRBD2. Looked up from germline, CDR1 is MGHRA and CDR2 is YSYEKL. The CDR3 covers 16 residues. With V trimmed by 2 bases and J by 0 bases, 4 bases remained unmatched. The CDR3 nucleotides are TGCGCCAGCAGCCAACAAGCGGGATTCTCCTACAATGAGCAGTTCTTC. This translates into CASSQQAGFSYNEQFF.

The V call is TRBV5-1, the J call TRBJ2-7; 10 bases are a match to TRBD1. Trimming removed 2 bases from V and 1 base from J; junction bases left unmatched: 18. Looked up from germline, CDR1 is SGHRS and CDR2 is YFSETQ. There are 20 residues in the CDR3. The CDR3 spells CASSFYPLTGTGATSYEQYF. Here the CDR3 DNA reads TGCGCCAGCAGCTTTTACCCCCTGACCGGGACAGGGGCCACGTCCTACGAGCAGTACTTC.

The chain is built from TRBV5-1 and TRBJ2-1; D is uncertain. In germline, CDR1 is SGHRS, CDR2 YFSETQ. V lost 0 bases, J lost 5 bases, and 6 bases lay in between. This CDR3 is 13 amino acids long. The CDR3 loop is CASSLAQNNEQFF. As DNA, the CDR3 is TGCGCCAGCAGCTTGGCCCAAAACAATGAGCAGTTCTTC.

The rearrangement uses TRBV10-3 and TRBJ1-5, with a weak D call TRBD1 (5 bases). Germline V gene data show CDR1 as ENHRY and CDR2 as SYGVKD. V was pared by 2 bases and J by 8 bases, with 13 bases between. The length of the CDR3 is 14 residues. CDR3 region: CAISEQGGQEPQHF. In nucleotides, the CDR3 is TGTGCCATCAGTGAGCAGGGAGGTCAGGAGCCCCAGCATTTT.

The chain couples TRBV18 to TRBJ2-1; D may be TRBD1 (5 bases). V gave up 5 bases and J gave up 12 bases, with 23 bases separating them. Germline CDR1 and CDR2: KGHSH and LQKENI. The CDR3 is 15 residues long. CDR3 residues: CASSASGSRTPSQFF. CDR3 nucleotides: TGTGCCAGCTCAGCCTCGGGCTCAAGGACACCGTCGCAGTTCTTC.

J is TRBJ1-5 and V is TRBV6-5; D gene ambiguous. The ends were cut back, 3 bases at V and 6 bases at J, with 9 bases in the middle. The CDR3 sequence is 13 residues long. CDR1 is MNHEY and CDR2 is SVGAGI in the germline V gene. CDR3 sequence (DNA): TGTGCCAGCAGTTATTCCAGGTCTCAGCCCCAGCATTTT. Encoded protein: CASSYSRSQPQHF.

This chain connects TRBV21-1 to TRBJ1-2; the table names TRBD1, a call not compared with the DNA. TRBV21-1 is flagged as a pseudogene. This CDR3 is 13 amino acids long. The CDR3 here is CASSIPGGYGYTF. CDR3 coding DNA: TGTGCCAGCAGCATACCAGGGGGGTATGGCTACACCTTC.

This sequence joins TRBV5-6 and TRBJ2-1, with TRBD1 identical over 9 bases. This CDR3 is built from 16 residues. Germline V lookup: CDR1 SGHDT, CDR2 YYEEEE. With 2 bases clipped from V and 3 bases from J, the junction kept 6 bases outside the gene matches. For the CDR3, the DNA is TGTGCCAGCAGCTTATCCGGGACAGGGTTCTACAATGAGCAGTTCTTC. Translated: CASSLSGTGFYNEQFF.

CDR3 in amino acids: CASSTAVGRGYDGYGYTF. Written as DNA, the CDR3 is TGTGCCAGCAGCACCGCAGTAGGGCGCGGGTATGATGGCTATGGCTACACCTTC. The V and J genes are TRBV28 and TRBJ1-2; D is unclear. Trimming left V 6 bases short and J 4 bases short, with 27 bases between. The length of the CDR3 is 18 residues. Germline lookup yields CDR1 MDHEN and CDR2 SYDVKM.

CDR3 loop: CASSPEGSGALFF. The DNA for the CDR3 is TGTGCCAGTAGTCCCGAAGGAAGCGGAGCCCTATTCTTC. The chain employs TRBV19 and TRBJ2-1, with D tentatively TRBD2 (5 bases). The germline gives CDR1 LNHDA, CDR2 SQIVND (reference sequence). The CDR3 is 13 residues long. The V end lost 5 bases, the J end lost 16 bases, and 21 bases lay between the germline ends.

The gene calls are TRBV6-1 and TRBJ1-2; D may be TRBD1 (5 bases). This CDR3 is built from 14 residues. With 2 bases removed from V and 8 bases from J, the gap between germline ends came to 15 bases. Germline V CDR1 and CDR2: MNHNS, SASEGT. CDR3 sequence reads: CASSEMIGRGGYTF. As DNA, the CDR3 is TGTGCCAGCAGTGAAATGATAGGAAGGGGCGGCTACACCTTC.

This chain connects TRBV10-3 to TRBJ2-3, with 12 nucleotides matching TRBD1. The V gene's germline CDR1 is ENHRY and CDR2 SYGVKD. With V trimmed by 6 bases and J by 4 bases, 2 bases remained unmatched. This CDR3 spans 14 amino acids. CDR3 DNA sequence: TGTGCCATCAGGGGACAGGGGGCCGCAGATACGCAGTATTTT. The encoded protein is CAIRGQGAADTQYF.

The count of this clone is one. V gene TRBV5-1 combines with J gene TRBJ2-3; 11 bases fit TRBD2. V lost 4 bases to trimming and J lost 4 bases; unmatched junction nucleotides: 8. Germline lookup yields CDR1 SGHRS and CDR2 YFSETQ. The CDR3 consists of 16 residues. Here the CDR3 DNA reads TGCGCCAGCAGCCCCCCTCTAGCGGGGGGTTCAGATACGCAGTATTTT. Its protein product is CASSPPLAGGSDTQYF.

This chain links TRBV7-9 with TRBJ1-2; possibly TRBD1 for D (6 bases). The CDR3 spans 15 residues. V was cut by 3 bases and J by 0 bases, with 11 bases left in between. The germline CDR1 and CDR2 sequences are SEHNR and FQNEAQ (reference sequence). CDR3 sequence reads: CASSFRTAANYGYTF. The CDR3 nucleotides are TGTGCCAGCAGCTTTCGGACAGCCGCTAACTATGGCTACACCTTC.

The chain has TRBV4-2 and TRBJ2-1; 7 positions agree with TRBD2. The length of the CDR3 is 15 residues. The V gene end was trimmed by 4 bases and the J gene end by 1 base; junction bases not matched to a gene: 4. The germline V gene has CDR1 LGHNA and CDR2 YNFKEQ. The CDR3 region has the DNA TGTGCCAGCAGCCGGGGGGGGGAATCCTACAATGAGCAGTTCTTC. Translation: CASSRGGESYNEQFF.